This T cell receptor beta chain was retrieved from a study of blood T cell repertoires in COVID-19. Overall study context: In each case, the material was cDNA or gDNA derived from T cells, B-cell-depleted T cells, or PBMCs.

The CDR3 has 15 residues. Germline V gives CDR1 MNHEY, CDR2 SMNVEV (reference sequence). V lost 0 bases, J lost 4 bases, and 12 bases lay in between. As processed by the authors: Reference gene primer amplification gave estimated nucleated cell counts. Method: immunoSEQ multiplex PCR; TCRdb's copy keeps in-frame clones and lacks some. V, J and clone size were drawn from that table, and D and trimming were deduced from the DNA. The sample has 50,000 to 55,000 clones, about 87% seen once. The sequence derives from a man aged 50 to 59 with acute or convalescent COVID-19. Sequencing used peripheral blood. The chain is built from TRBV27 and TRBJ1-1; D gene uncertain. For the CDR3, the DNA is TGTGCCAGCAGTTTATCCGCTGTGGGCTTCACTGAAGCTTTCTTT. Translating it yields CASSLSAVGFTEAFF.